This TCR beta chain was found in a study of blood T cell repertoires in COVID-19. Study-level background: Donors in the United States, Italy and Spain gave samples during acute or convalescent COVID-19.

Per the germline V gene, CDR1 is SGHRS and CDR2 is YFSETQ. CDR3 size: 15 residues. Trimming cost V 2 bases and J 0 bases, with 12 bases left between them. Sequencing used immunoSEQ multiplex PCR; TCRdb keeps in-frame clones, though not all of them. The sample holds fewer than 250,000 clones, 88% seen once. The sequence came from a woman in her 30s who had been exposed to COVID-19. The sample was PBMCs or T cells enriched from blood (not recorded which). The chain links TRBV5-1 to TRBJ2-7; no clear D. The CDR3 sequence: CASSFTTRSSYEQYF. CDR3 DNA sequence: TGCGCCAGCAGCTTTACCACACGGAGCTCCTACGAGCAGTACTTC.